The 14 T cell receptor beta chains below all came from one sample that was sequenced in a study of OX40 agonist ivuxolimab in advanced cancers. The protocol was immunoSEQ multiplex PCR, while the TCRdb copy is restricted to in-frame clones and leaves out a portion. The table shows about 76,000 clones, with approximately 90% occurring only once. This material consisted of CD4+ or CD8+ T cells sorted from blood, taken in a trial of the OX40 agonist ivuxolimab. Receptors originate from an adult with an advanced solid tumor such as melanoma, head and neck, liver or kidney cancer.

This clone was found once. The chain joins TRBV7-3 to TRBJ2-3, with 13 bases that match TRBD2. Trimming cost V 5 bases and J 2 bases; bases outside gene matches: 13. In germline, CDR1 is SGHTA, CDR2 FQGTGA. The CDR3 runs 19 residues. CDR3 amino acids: CASSPTSGRARAATDTQYF. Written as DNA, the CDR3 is TGTGCCAGCAGCCCCACTAGCGGGAGGGCCCGAGCTGCCACAGATACGCAGTATTTT. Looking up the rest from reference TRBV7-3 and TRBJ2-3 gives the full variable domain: GAGVSQTPSNKVTEKGKYVELRCDPISGHTALYWYRQSLGQGPEFLIYFQGTGAADDSGLPNDRFFAVRPEGSVSTLKIQRTERGDSAVYLCASSPTSGRARAATDTQYFGPGTRLTVL.

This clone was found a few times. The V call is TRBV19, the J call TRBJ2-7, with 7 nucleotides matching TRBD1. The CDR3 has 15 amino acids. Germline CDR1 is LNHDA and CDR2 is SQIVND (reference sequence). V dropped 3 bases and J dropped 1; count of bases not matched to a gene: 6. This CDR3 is CASSIGQAGSYEQYF. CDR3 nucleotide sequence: TGTGCCAGTAGTATCGGACAGGCTGGATCCTACGAGCAGTACTTC.

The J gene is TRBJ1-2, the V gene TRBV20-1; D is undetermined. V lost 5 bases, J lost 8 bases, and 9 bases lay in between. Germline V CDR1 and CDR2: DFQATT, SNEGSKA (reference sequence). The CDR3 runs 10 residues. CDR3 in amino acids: CSAGHGGYTF. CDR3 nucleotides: TGCAGTGCTGGCCACGGCGGCTACACCTTC.

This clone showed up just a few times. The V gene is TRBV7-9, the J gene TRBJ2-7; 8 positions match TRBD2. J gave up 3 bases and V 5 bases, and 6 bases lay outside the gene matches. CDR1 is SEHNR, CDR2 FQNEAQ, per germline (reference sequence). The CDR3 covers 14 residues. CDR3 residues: CASSLSGRDYEQYF. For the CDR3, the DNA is TGTGCCAGCAGCCTGAGCGGGAGAGACTACGAGCAGTACTTC.

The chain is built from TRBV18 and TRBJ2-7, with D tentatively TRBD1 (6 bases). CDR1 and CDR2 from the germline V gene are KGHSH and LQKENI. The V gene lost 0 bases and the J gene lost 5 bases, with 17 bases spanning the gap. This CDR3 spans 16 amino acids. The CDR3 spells CASSPPGHLPGNEQYF. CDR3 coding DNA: TGTGCCAGCTCACCACCGGGACATCTCCCTGGGAACGAGCAGTACTTC.

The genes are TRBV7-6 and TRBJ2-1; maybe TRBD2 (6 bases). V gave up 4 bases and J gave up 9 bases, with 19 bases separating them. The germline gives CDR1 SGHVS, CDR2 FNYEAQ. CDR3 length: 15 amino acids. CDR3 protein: CASSSGTLATGEQFF. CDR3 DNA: TGTGCCAGCAGCTCGGGGACTTTGGCCACAGGTGAGCAGTTCTTC.

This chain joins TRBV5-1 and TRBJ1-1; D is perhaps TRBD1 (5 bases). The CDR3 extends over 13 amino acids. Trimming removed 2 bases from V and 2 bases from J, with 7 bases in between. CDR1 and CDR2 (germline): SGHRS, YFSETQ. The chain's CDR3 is CASSFGDNTEAFF. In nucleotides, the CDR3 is TGCGCCAGCAGCTTTGGGGACAACACTGAAGCTTTCTTT.

This CDR3 reads CASLDGLNTEAFF. CDR3 sequence (DNA): TGTGCCAGCCTGGACGGACTGAACACTGAAGCTTTCTTT. The chain combines TRBV5-4 with TRBJ1-1; unclear D gene. V lost 7 bases to trimming and J lost 0 bases, with 10 bases between them. CDR3 length: 13 amino acids. The germline V gene encodes CDR1 SGHNT and CDR2 YYREEE (reference sequence).

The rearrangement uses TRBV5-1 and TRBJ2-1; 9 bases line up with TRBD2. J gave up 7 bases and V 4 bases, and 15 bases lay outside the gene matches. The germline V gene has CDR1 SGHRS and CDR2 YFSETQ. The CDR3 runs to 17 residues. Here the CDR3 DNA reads TGCGCCAGCAGCGCCCAGTGGGGCGGGAGGGCGGGGAATGAGCAGTTCTTC. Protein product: CASSAQWGGRAGNEQFF.

CDR3 residues: CASSIMASGSFSNEQFF. As DNA, the CDR3 is TGCGCCAGCAGCATAATGGCTAGCGGGAGTTTCAGCAATGAGCAGTTCTTC. The chain is built from TRBV5-1 and TRBJ2-1, with TRBD2 identical over 10 bases. Germline-derived CDR1 and CDR2 are SGHRS and YFSETQ. J lost 6 bases, V lost 4 bases, and 13 bases had no gene match. The length of the CDR3 is 17 residues. The full variable domain, completed using reference TRBV5-1 and TRBJ2-1, is KAGVTQTPRYLIKTRGQQVTLSCSPISGHRSVSWYQQTPGQGLQFLFEYFSETQRNKGNFPGRFSGRQFSNSRSEMNVSTLELGDSALYLCASSIMASGSFSNEQFFGPGTRLTVL.

This chain's CDR3 is CASSRGQGVNQPQHF. CDR3 sequence (DNA): TGTGCCAGCAGCAGGGGACAGGGGGTCAATCAGCCCCAGCATTTT. The V and J genes are TRBV5-6 and TRBJ1-5; 11 positions agree with TRBD1. In germline, CDR1 is SGHDT, CDR2 YYEEEE. CDR3 length: 15 residues. Germline trimming cut 4 bases from V and 3 bases from J; bases unmatched to any gene: 3.

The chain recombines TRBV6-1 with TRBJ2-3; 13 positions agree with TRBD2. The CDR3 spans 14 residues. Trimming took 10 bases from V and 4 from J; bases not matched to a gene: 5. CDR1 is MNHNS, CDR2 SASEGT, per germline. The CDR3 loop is CAIWTSGSPDTQYF. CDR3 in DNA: TGTGCCATCTGGACTAGCGGGAGTCCAGATACGCAGTATTTT.

The CDR3 spells CASSPQGLAGVNEQFF. The DNA of the CDR3 is TGTGCCAGCAGCCCCCAAGGACTAGCGGGAGTTAATGAGCAGTTCTTC. The rearrangement uses TRBV7-9 and TRBJ2-1; TRBD2 matches at 13 bases. J gave up 7 bases and V 5 bases, and 8 bases lay outside the gene matches. There are 16 residues in the CDR3. Germline assignment: CDR1 SEHNR and CDR2 FQNEAQ (reference sequence).

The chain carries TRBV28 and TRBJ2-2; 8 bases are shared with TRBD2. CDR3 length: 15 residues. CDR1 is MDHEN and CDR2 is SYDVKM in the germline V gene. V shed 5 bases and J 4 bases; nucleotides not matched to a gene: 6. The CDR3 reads CASSASGTSTGELFF. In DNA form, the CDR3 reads TGTGCCAGCAGTGCTTCCGGGACTAGCACCGGGGAGCTGTTTTTT.